The present entry profiles one T cell receptor (beta chain) with its context. The antigen is undetermined. Other nucleotide sequences from this sample produce the same CDR3. The data were taken from a study of cytomegalovirus exposure and HLA in healthy donors. Turning to the study itself: An early release of data contained about 85 million unique TCRs, which came from HLA-typed donors.

V dropped 3 bases and J dropped 6 bases, with 10 bases sitting between them. The length of the CDR3 is 14 residues. The V gene's germline CDR1 is SGDLS and CDR2 YYNGEE. PCR employed 60 Vbeta and 13 Jbeta primers. Per the authors' pipeline: In a later analysis, of some 80 million unique beta chains, around 9.9 million appeared in at least two donors. Only in-frame clones appear in the TCRdb table, and some are missing; sequencing was by immunoSEQ multiplex PCR. From that table come the V and J calls and clone size; the DNA was used to work out D and trimming. The profile shows nearly 110,000 clones, around 76% of them singletons. General study results and limits: A list of 164 TCR beta chains associated with cytomegalovirus was given.

The sequenced material came from PBMCs. The TCR was taken from a woman aged 50 to 65 in good health and CMV-seropositive. The chain combines TRBV9 with TRBJ1-6; D unresolved. This chain's CDR3 is CASSDRGSNSPLHF. The CDR3 nucleotides are TGTGCCAGCAGCGACCGAGGAAGTAATTCACCCCTCCACTTT.